The text below deals with one TCR beta chain. What it binds is not known. This sample was taken from a study of blood T cells in healthy people across ages. Study conclusions and caveats: Estimates of diversity drawn from one million T cells were considered underestimates. More naive CD4+ cells and higher diversity marked long-lived donors relative to aged donors.

A J-beta primer mix and a sample-barcoded 5' primer were used in a second PCR of roughly 6 to 12 cycles. Each of the cDNA molecules was tagged by a template-switch adaptor with 12 random nucleotides. Every sample returned 2.5 million or more CDR3-containing paired-end reads. One entry per CDR3 protein, called by TCRdb with MiXCR from the 5' RACE reads. The data hold about 750,000 distinct CDR3 sequences, with around half observed a single time. The CDR3 runs 20 residues. CDR1 is SGHRS, CDR2 YFSETQ, per germline. J lost 2 bases, V lost 1 base, and 15 bases had no gene match. Sequencing was carried out using blood. This TCR was sampled from an elderly man in good health. The chain is built from TRBV5-1 and TRBJ2-2; TRBD2 matches 9 bases. This CDR3 is CASSLYSLSGGRANTGELFF. The CDR3 bases are TGCGCCAGCAGCTTGTACAGCCTCTCTGGCGGGAGGGCCAACACCGGGGAGCTGTTTTTT.